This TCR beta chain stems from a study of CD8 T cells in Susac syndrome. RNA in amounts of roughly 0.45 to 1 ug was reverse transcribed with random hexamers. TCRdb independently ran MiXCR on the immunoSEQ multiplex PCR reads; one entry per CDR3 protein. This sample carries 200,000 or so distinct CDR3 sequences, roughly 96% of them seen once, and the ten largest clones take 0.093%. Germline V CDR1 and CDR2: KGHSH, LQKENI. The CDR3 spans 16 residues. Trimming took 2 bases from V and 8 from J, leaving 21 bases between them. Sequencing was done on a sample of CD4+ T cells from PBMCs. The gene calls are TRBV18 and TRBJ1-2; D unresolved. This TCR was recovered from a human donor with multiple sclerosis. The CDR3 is CASSPFYGGPEPGYTF. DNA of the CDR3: TGTGCCAGCTCACCATTCTACGGTGGGCCGGAGCCGGGCTACACCTTC. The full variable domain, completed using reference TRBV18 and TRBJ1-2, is NAGVMQNPRHLVRRRGQEARLRCSPMKGHSHVYWYRQLPEEGLKFMVYLQKENIIDESGMPKERFSAEFPKEGPSILRIQQVVRGDSAAYFCASSPFYGGPEPGYTFGSGTRLTVV.